This record looks at one T cell receptor beta chain sequence and its context. Sequencing was performed with immunoSEQ multiplex PCR; in TCRdb, only in-frame clones are kept and a portion is missing. The sample lists hundreds of thousands of clones; about 80% were seen once. CDR3 length: 15 residues. J gave up 5 bases and V 6 bases, and 5 bases lay outside the gene matches. Per the germline V gene, CDR1 is MNHNY and CDR2 is SVGAGI (reference sequence). This entry comes from a study of blood T cell repertoires in COVID-19. The receptor's source is a woman older than 75 with active or convalescent COVID-19. Source material: peripheral blood. The J gene is TRBJ1-6, the V gene TRBV6-6; 9 nucleotides line up with TRBD1. CDR3 protein: CASSRRQGDNSPLHF. The CDR3 coding sequence is TGTGCCAGCAGCCGCAGACAGGGGGATAATTCACCCCTCCACTTT.